This TCR beta chain appears in the sequencing data of a study of technical replicates of blood from several donors. Losses at the gene ends were 6 bases for V and 7 bases for J; bases not matched to a gene: 13. CDR1 is SGHAT, CDR2 FQNNGV, per germline. This CDR3 has 17 amino acids. Data came from immunoSEQ multiplex PCR; TCRdb stores just in-frame clones and leaves some out. The sample includes approximately 70,000 clones, 80% to 95% of them seen just once. This clonotype was sampled from a human donor in good health. The sequencing sample was made of T cells isolated from PBMCs. This chain connects TRBV11-2 to TRBJ2-1; 12 nucleotides line up with TRBD2. CDR3 nucleotide sequence: TGTGCCAGCAGACCAATAGTGAGACTAGCGGGAGTAAATGAGCAGTTCTTC. Its protein product is CASRPIVRLAGVNEQFF.